This is a list of T cell receptor beta chains from one sample in a study of radiotherapy plus CTLA-4 blockade in lung cancer. Here immunoSEQ multiplex PCR was the method, and the copy in TCRdb shows in-frame clones only, minus some. This table has roughly 76,000 clones, just under 75% appearing once. The material sequenced was peripheral blood, taken from a patient treated with radiotherapy plus ipilimumab. The receptors come from a human donor with non-small cell lung cancer whose response to radiotherapy plus ipilimumab could not be evaluated. Both conserved end residues are part of each CDR3. Expanded clones get a size class; other rows say once, few or many, or leave the size out.

TRBJ1-1	NA	TRBV4-2	CASRPTGTDMNTEAFF
TRBJ2-1	few	TRBV27	CASSFGWLAGMFF
TRBJ2-1	NA	TRBV28	CASRLTRAEQFF
TRBJ1-6	few	TRBV10-3	CAISESTTGASLSPLHF
TRBJ2-2	NA	TRBV12-5	CASGLVPAGGRAGELFF
TRBJ1-3	NA	TRBV5-1	CASSLQGAGNTIYF
TRBJ2-3	many	TRBV28	CASSLRDTDTQYF
TRBJ2-4	NA	TRBV29-1	CSVGGVGKNIQYF
TRBJ2-3	NA	TRBV2	CASSTSGASTDTQYF
TRBJ2-7	NA	TRBV9	CASSVEERSSYEQYF
TRBJ2-7	NA	TRBV11-2	CASSLVGFPPSYEQYF
NA	once	TRBV10-3	CAISESPGLAGGRDEQYF
TRBJ2-7	NA	TRBV9	CASSASGRASGGEQYF
TRBJ1-1	NA	TRBV9	CASSKISGYTEAFF
TRBJ2-7	NA	TRBV9	CASSAVTGGAYEQYF
TRBJ2-3	NA	TRBV5-8	CASSRRTSGRARSTDTQYF
TRBJ2-5	NA	TRBV5-4	CASSPTGTQETQYF
TRBJ2-3	NA	TRBV5-1	CASSREAHSTDTQYF
TRBJ1-2	NA	TRBV30	CAWSVGTGGIYGYTF
TRBJ1-2	NA	TRBV9	CASRQGQVPYGYTF
TRBJ2-6	NA	TRBV30	CAWRKGSSSGANVLTF
TRBJ2-5	once	TRBV28	CASTDGGKETQYF
NA	NA	TRBV6-6	CASSYSTGDYEQYF
TRBJ2-7	once	TRBV5-5	CASSGGVGVHYEQYF
TRBJ1-1	NA	TRBV10-1	CASFSKGGPEAFF
TRBJ2-7	many	TRBV7-2	CASSLKREAMYEQYF
TRBJ2-3	NA	TRBV5-1	CASRIQFDTQYF
TRBJ2-7	NA	TRBV19	CASSIRGYNEQYF
TRBJ2-2	once	TRBV5-4	CASSLFGGGYGGELFF
TRBJ2-7	NA	TRBV5-1	CASSHGDNLYEQYF
TRBJ1-2	NA	TRBV6-4	CASSITGSDGYTF
TRBJ2-7	NA	TRBV23-1	CASSQSGGVGQYF
TRBJ2-3	NA	TRBV6-6	CASSWEGTRGDTQYF
TRBJ1-4	NA	TRBV5-1	CASNLVGPGEKLFF
TRBJ2-7	NA	TRBV5-1	CASSPGGGTGLPEQYF
TRBJ1-5	once	TRBV2	CASSEDRGNQPQHF
TRBJ2-3	NA	TRBV29-1	CSGDYRNTDTQYF
TRBJ1-3	NA	TRBV29-1	CSATGAGGNTIYF
TRBJ2-5	few	TRBV5-1	CASSPGLAGGGLETQYF
TRBJ1-3	once	TRBV5-1	CASSEGGPGNTIYF
TRBJ1-2	NA	TRBV5-6	CASSPERGIGYGYTF